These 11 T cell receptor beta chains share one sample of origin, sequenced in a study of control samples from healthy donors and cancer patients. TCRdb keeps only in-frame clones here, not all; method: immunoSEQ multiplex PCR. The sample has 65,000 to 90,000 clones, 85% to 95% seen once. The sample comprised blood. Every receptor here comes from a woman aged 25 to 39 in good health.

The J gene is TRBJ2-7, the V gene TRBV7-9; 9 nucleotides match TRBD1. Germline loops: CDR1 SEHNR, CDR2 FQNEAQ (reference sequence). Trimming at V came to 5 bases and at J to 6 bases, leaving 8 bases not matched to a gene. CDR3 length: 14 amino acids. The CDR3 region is CASSLGQGKGEQYF. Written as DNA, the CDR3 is TGTGCCAGCAGCCTGGGACAGGGTAAAGGCGAGCAGTACTTC.

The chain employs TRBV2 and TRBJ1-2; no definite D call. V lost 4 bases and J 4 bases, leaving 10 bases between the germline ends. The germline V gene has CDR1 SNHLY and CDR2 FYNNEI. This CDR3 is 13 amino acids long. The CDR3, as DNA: TGTGCCAGCAGTGTCGAGGAGGGCTATGGCTACACCTTC. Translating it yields CASSVEEGYGYTF.

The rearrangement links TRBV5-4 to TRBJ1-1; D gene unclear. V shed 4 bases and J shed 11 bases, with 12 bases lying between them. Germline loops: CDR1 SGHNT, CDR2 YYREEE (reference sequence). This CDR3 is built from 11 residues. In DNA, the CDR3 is TGTGCCAGCAGCCTTAACGACTTGGCTTTCTTT. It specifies CASSLNDLAFF.

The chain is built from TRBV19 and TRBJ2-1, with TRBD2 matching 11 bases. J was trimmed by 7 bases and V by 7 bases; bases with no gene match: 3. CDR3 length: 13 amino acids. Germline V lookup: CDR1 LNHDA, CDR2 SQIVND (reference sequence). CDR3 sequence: CASISGGANEQFF. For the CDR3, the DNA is TGTGCCAGTATTAGCGGGGGGGCAAATGAGCAGTTCTTC. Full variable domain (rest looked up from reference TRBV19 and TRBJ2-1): DGGITQSPKYLFRKEGQNVTLSCEQNLNHDAMYWYRQDPGQGLRLIYYSQIVNDFQKGDIAEGYSVSREKKESFPLTVTSAQKNPTAFYLCASISGGANEQFFGPGTRLTVL.

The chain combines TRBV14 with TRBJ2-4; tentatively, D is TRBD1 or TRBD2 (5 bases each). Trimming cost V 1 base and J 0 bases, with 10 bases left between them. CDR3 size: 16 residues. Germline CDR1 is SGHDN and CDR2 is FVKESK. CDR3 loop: CASSQATGTAKNIQYF. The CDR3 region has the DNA TGTGCCAGCAGCCAAGCAACCGGGACAGCCAAAAACATTCAGTACTTC. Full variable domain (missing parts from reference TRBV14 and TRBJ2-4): EAGVTQFPSHSVIEKGQTVTLRCDPISGHDNLYWYRRVMGKEIKFLLHFVKESKQDESGMPNNRFLAERTGGTYSTLKVQPAELEDSGVYFCASSQATGTAKNIQYFGAGTRLSVL.

This chain's CDR3 is CASNIVWEKLFF. The CDR3, as DNA: TGTGCCAGCAACATTGTCTGGGAAAAACTGTTTTTT. The rearrangement joins TRBV7-3 to TRBJ1-4; D is unresolved. The germline V gene has CDR1 SGHTA and CDR2 FQGTGA. CDR3 size: 12 residues. The V end lost 7 bases, the J end lost 8 bases, and 11 bases lay between the germline ends.

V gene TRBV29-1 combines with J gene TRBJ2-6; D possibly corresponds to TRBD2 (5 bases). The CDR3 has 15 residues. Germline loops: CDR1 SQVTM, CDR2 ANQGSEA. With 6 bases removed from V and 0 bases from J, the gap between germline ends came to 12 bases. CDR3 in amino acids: CSVGFRDSGANVLTF. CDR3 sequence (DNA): TGCAGCGTCGGATTCCGGGACTCTGGGGCCAACGTCCTGACTTTC.

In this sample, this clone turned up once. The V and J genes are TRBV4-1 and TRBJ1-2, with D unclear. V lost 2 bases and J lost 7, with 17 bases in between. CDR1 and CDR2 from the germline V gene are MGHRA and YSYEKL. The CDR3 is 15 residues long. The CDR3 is CASSQPLSRNTGYTF. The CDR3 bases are TGCGCCAGCAGCCAACCTCTTTCACGGAATACTGGCTACACCTTC.

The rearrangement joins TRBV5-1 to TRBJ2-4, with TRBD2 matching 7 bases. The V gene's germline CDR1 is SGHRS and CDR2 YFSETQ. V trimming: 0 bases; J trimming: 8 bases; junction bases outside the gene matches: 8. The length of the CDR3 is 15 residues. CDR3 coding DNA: TGCGCCAGCAGCTTGGTCACGGGAGGAGGCGACATTCAGTACTTC. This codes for CASSLVTGGGDIQYF. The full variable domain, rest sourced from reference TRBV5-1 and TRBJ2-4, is KAGVTQTPRYLIKTRGQQVTLSCSPISGHRSVSWYQQTPGQGLQFLFEYFSETQRNKGNFPGRFSGRQFSNSRSEMNVSTLELGDSALYLCASSLVTGGGDIQYFGAGTRLSVL.

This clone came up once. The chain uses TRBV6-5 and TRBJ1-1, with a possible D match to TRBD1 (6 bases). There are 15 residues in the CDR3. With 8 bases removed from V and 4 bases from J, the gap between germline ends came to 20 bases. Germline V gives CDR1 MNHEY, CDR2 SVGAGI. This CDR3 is CASGRGGALITEAFF. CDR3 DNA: TGTGCCAGCGGCAGAGGGGGGGCGCTCATCACTGAAGCTTTCTTT.

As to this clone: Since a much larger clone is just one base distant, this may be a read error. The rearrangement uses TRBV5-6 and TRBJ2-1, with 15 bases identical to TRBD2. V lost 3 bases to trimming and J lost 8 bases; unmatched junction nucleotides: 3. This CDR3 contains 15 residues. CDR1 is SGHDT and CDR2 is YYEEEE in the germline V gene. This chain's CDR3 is CASSSGLAGGYEQFF. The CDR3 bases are TGTGCCAGCAGCTCGGGACTAGCGGGGGGCTATGAGCAGTTCTTC.